Presented here are 17 T cell receptor beta chains from one specimen sequenced in a study of control samples from healthy donors and cancer patients. Clones were read by immunoSEQ multiplex PCR, and TCRdb kept only the in-frame ones, dropping some. The table records roughly 200,000 clones, roughly 94% of them present only once. Source material: blood. The receptor source for this set is a man aged 50-60 years in good health.

This chain joins TRBV30 and TRBJ1-4; D call uncertain. Trimming left V 6 bases short and J 8 bases short, with 19 bases between. CDR1 is GTSNPN and CDR2 is SVGIG in the germline V gene (reference sequence). CDR3 size: 14 residues. In DNA, the CDR3 is TGTGCCTGTCTCTCGGGCCCCGGCCCCGAAAAACTGTTTTTT. Encoded protein: CACLSGPGPEKLFF.

The chain combines TRBV24-1 with TRBJ2-3; 7 bases line up with TRBD1. This CDR3 region has 15 residues. V shed 3 bases, J shed 6 bases, and the junction held 8 bases outside the gene matches. Germline-derived CDR1 and CDR2 are KGHDR and SFDVKD. CDR3 nucleotides: TGTGCCACCAGTGATCCACAGGGGACCGGGGATACGCAGTATTTT. It specifies CATSDPQGTGDTQYF.

The chain employs TRBV4-1 and TRBJ2-5, with D perhaps assigned TRBD1 or TRBD2 (5 bases each). This CDR3 contains 19 residues. With 0 bases removed from V and 4 bases from J, the gap between germline ends came to 24 bases. CDR1 and CDR2 from the germline V gene are MGHRA and YSYEKL. CDR3 region: CASSQEDGWERQYSETQYF. CDR3 DNA sequence: TGCGCCAGCAGCCAAGAGGATGGATGGGAGAGACAGTATTCAGAGACCCAGTACTTC.

The rearrangement uses TRBV4-1 and TRBJ2-7; D is perhaps TRBD1 (7 bases). The CDR3 extends over 15 amino acids. V lost 6 bases and J lost 3, with 18 bases in between. Germline CDR1 is MGHRA and CDR2 is YSYEKL. The CDR3: CASREIRGRNYEQYF. CDR3 nucleotide sequence: TGCGCCAGCAGGGAAATCAGGGGGAGGAACTACGAGCAGTACTTC.

The CDR3 nucleotides read TGTGCCAGCAGCTTAGGGACAGGGCCTTTCTCTGGAAACACCATATATTTT. Its translation is CASSLGTGPFSGNTIYF. The chain combines TRBV11-2 with TRBJ1-3, with 8 bases identical to TRBD1. The CDR3 runs to 17 residues. After removal of 1 base from V and 0 bases from J, the junction contained 5 bases not matched to a gene. Germline CDR1 SGHAT, CDR2 FQNNGV.

The chain joins TRBV6-5 to TRBJ2-3; D is ambiguous. V shed 7 bases and J shed 6 bases, with 8 bases lying between them. Germline CDR1 MNHEY, CDR2 SVGAGI. The CDR3 is made up of 11 amino acids. The CDR3 here is CASTRRDTQYF. DNA of the CDR3: TGTGCCAGCACCCGCAGGGATACGCAGTATTTT.

This chain connects TRBV10-3 to TRBJ2-2, with D possibly TRBD2 on 6 matching bases. V lost 9 bases and J 8 bases, leaving 13 bases between the germline ends. The V gene's germline CDR1 is ENHRY and CDR2 SYGVKD. The CDR3 spans 12 residues. The CDR3 DNA follows: TGTGCCATGAGGCCGGGGGTGGGGGAGCTGTTTTTT. Its protein is CAMRPGVGELFF.

CDR3 in amino acids: CASSSGTPQETQYF. The CDR3 DNA sequence: TGCGCCAGCAGCTCAGGGACACCGCAAGAGACCCAGTACTTC. The chain employs TRBV5-1 and TRBJ2-5, with TRBD1 as a possible D gene (6 bases). CDR3 length: 14 amino acids. V lost 3 bases and J 2 bases, leaving 11 bases between the germline ends. Germline assignment: CDR1 SGHRS and CDR2 YFSETQ.

This chain connects TRBV12-3 or TRBV12-4 to TRBJ2-2; possibly TRBD2 for D (6 bases). With 3 bases removed from V and 7 bases from J, the gap between germline ends came to 9 bases. The CDR3 has 13 residues. CDR3 region: CASSFAGNGELFF. CDR3 DNA: TGTGCCAGCAGTTTCGCGGGGAACGGGGAGCTGTTTTTT.

Only one count was recorded for this clone. The rearrangement joins TRBV11-2 to TRBJ2-2; D is undetermined. Trimming cost V 2 bases and J 8 bases, with 6 bases left between them. The CDR3 is 12 residues long. Germline loops: CDR1 SGHAT, CDR2 FQNNGV. CDR3 bases: TGTGCCAGCAGCTTACCCACAGGGGAGCTGTTTTTT. This gives the protein CASSLPTGELFF.

This sequence joins TRBV19 and TRBJ1-1, with D perhaps matching TRBD1 (5 bases). CDR1 is LNHDA, CDR2 SQIVND, per germline (reference sequence). Trimming pared 2 bases from V and 4 bases from J, leaving 11 bases between. CDR3 length equals 14 residues. DNA for the CDR3: TGTGCCAGTAGTATACAGGGCGGGATCACTGAAGCTTTCTTT. Translating gives CASSIQGGITEAFF.

This chain joins TRBV9 and TRBJ1-6; D not resolved. Trimming stripped 0 bases from V and 6 bases from J, with 7 bases between. This CDR3 has 14 residues. Germline assignment: CDR1 SGDLS and CDR2 YYNGEE. The CDR3 DNA is TGTGCCAGCAGCGTAGAGCGGTCTAATTCACCCCTCCACTTT. It codes for CASSVERSNSPLHF.

The chain is built from TRBV5-1 and TRBJ2-1; the match to TRBD1 covers 8 bases. With V trimmed by 8 bases and J by 6 bases, 16 bases remained unmatched. CDR1 and CDR2 from the germline V gene are SGHRS and YFSETQ. The CDR3 covers 16 residues. For the CDR3, the DNA is TGCGCCAGTGAGCCGTCGGGCCAGGGGGCGGTCAATGAGCAGTTCTTC. Amino acid sequence: CASEPSGQGAVNEQFF.

The J gene is TRBJ1-1, the V gene TRBV5-6, with D perhaps matching TRBD1 (5 bases). Germline V CDR1 and CDR2: SGHDT, YYEEEE. CDR3 length: 15 residues. Deletions cut 0 bases from V and 1 base from J, with 10 bases between. The chain's CDR3 is CASSLVGTPNTEAFF. The DNA for the CDR3 is TGTGCCAGCAGCTTGGTTGGGACCCCGAACACTGAAGCTTTCTTT.

The V gene is TRBV19, the J gene TRBJ2-1; D is tentatively TRBD1 or TRBD2 (6 bases each). The CDR3 contains 14 residues. The V end was cut by 3 bases, the J end by 6 bases, with 12 bases between. Germline lookup yields CDR1 LNHDA and CDR2 SQIVND (reference sequence). The CDR3 coding sequence is TGTGCCAGTAGTATGGGCAGGGGAGGCAATGAGCAGTTCTTC. It translates to CASSMGRGGNEQFF.

This chain joins TRBV5-1 and TRBJ2-7, with no clear D. The CDR3 is 14 residues long. CDR1 and CDR2 (germline): SGHRS, YFSETQ. Trimming cost V 5 bases and J 6 bases, with 18 bases left between them. This CDR3 is CASSFGPAAIEQYF. The CDR3, as DNA: TGCGCCAGCAGTTTTGGTCCTGCCGCGATCGAGCAGTACTTC.

The rearrangement joins TRBV4-1 to TRBJ2-5; TRBD1 agrees at 9 bases. Germline CDR1 MGHRA, CDR2 YSYEKL. There are 18 residues in the CDR3. The V and J ends lost 0 bases and 7 bases, in that order; junction bases with no gene match: 15. Written as DNA, the CDR3 is TGCGCCAGCAGCCAAGATCCGCAAACAGGGGGCGCGTCCGGGACCCAGTACTTC. Translated, it gives CASSQDPQTGGASGTQYF.